This T cell receptor (beta chain) was obtained from a study of blood T cell repertoires in COVID-19. Study details: The samples span acute and convalescent COVID-19 from the United States, Italy and Spain. The analysed material was cDNA or gDNA that came from T cells, B-cell-depleted T cells, or PBMCs.

This CDR3 comprises 16 residues. CDR1 is MNHEY and CDR2 is SVGAGI in the germline V gene. Germline trimming cut 0 bases from V and 8 bases from J; bases unmatched to any gene: 12. Participants were aged about 18 to 95 years, lived in 20 to 30 US areas, and enrolled virtually. Recovery among Cohort 3 donors was established by two negative PCRs, clearance, or symptom resolution. Profiling relied on immunoSEQ multiplex PCR, and the TCRdb table lists in-frame clones only, not all of them. The sample includes 200,000 to 250,000 clones, 70% to 90% of them seen just once. V and J are TRBV6-5 and TRBJ1-1; TRBD1 matches at 7 bases. This TCR was sampled from a man under 40 who had recovered from COVID-19. The sample was PBMCs or T cells enriched from blood (not recorded which). CDR3: CASSYSIFPGQSEAFF. DNA of the CDR3: TGTGCCAGCAGTTACTCGATATTTCCGGGACAGTCGGAAGCTTTCTTT.